The 20 T cell receptor beta chains listed next were all sequenced from one sample in a study of regulatory T cells in long-lasting Graves disease. Time point given: newly diagnosed GD, antithyroid drugs for less than 3 months. Following extraction of RNA from PBMCs, that RNA was used to make the TCR library. Library construction for TCR beta used iRepertoire HTBI primers and Arm-PCR of CDR3 regions. Each CDR3 protein gets one entry after TCRdb re-called the multiplex PCR reads with MiXCR. This sample has 400,000 to 650,000 distinct CDR3 sequences; 16% occur once, and the top ten carry 25%. These sequences were also reported in another study, on T cells in Graves' hyperthyroidism and ophthalmopathy.

This material consisted of peripheral blood mononuclear cells (PBMCs), taken at new diagnosis, from a patient treated with antithyroid drugs. All receptors come from a woman aged 35-65 years with Graves disease.

The sample holds many counts of this clonotype. The chain links TRBV3-1 to TRBJ1-2; no definite D call. Germline CDR1 and CDR2: LGHDT and YNNKEL (reference sequence). The V gene lost 2 bases and the J gene lost 8 bases, with 9 bases spanning the gap. The CDR3 is 12 residues long. CDR3 coding DNA: TGTGCCAGCAGCCAATTGAGAGAAGGCTACACCTTC. This codes for CASSQLREGYTF.

On this clonotype itself: As the CDR3 is not closed by the conserved phenylalanine or tryptophan, this likely results from a read error. This chain connects TRBV25-1 to TRBJ1-2; 9 bases align to TRBD1. The V gene's germline CDR1 is MGHDK and CDR2 SYGVNS. V gave up 3 bases and J gave up 3 bases; unmatched junction bases: 5. The CDR3 sequence is 15 residues long. This CDR3 reads CASSDRRDRDYGYTL. Here the CDR3 DNA reads TGTGCCAGCAGTGATCGCCGGGACAGGGACTATGGCTACACCCTC.

This clonotype was detected ten times or more. The chain employs TRBV27 and TRBJ1-4; D gene uncertain. V gave up 5 bases and J gave up 0 bases, with 13 bases separating them. The CDR3 is 16 amino acids. Germline-derived CDR1 and CDR2 are MNHEY and SMNVEV (reference sequence). The CDR3 region has the DNA TGTGCCAGCAGTCCCACTTACAGACCAACTAATGAAAAACTGTTTTTT. Protein product: CASSPTYRPTNEKLFF.

This sequence joins TRBV29-1 and TRBJ2-4, with 8 bases fitting TRBD2. The junction had 7 bases not matched to a gene; V was cut back by 3 bases and J by 9 bases. CDR3 length: 13 amino acids. Germline lookup yields CDR1 SQVTM and CDR2 ANQGSEA. Here the CDR3 reads CSVESSGVSIQYF. The CDR3 DNA reads as TGCAGCGTTGAGAGTAGCGGGGTATCCATTCAGTACTTC.

This clonotype was seen many times. V gene TRBV12-3 or TRBV12-4 combines with J gene TRBJ2-3; perhaps TRBD2 as D (7 bases). The CDR3 is 14 amino acids. V was shortened by 5 bases and J by 5 bases, with 14 bases between the two germline ends. CDR3: CASSLRGQGDTQYF. DNA for the CDR3: TGTGCCAGCAGTCTGCGGGGGCAGGGAGATACGCAGTATTTT.

This clonotype has a handful of counts. This chain connects TRBV10-1 to TRBJ2-4; no clear D. The germline V gene encodes CDR1 WNHNN and CDR2 SYGVQD (reference sequence). The CDR3 is 12 amino acids. V was shortened by 9 bases and J by 0 bases, with 6 bases between the two germline ends. CDR3: CASKIAKNIQYF. For the CDR3, the DNA is TGCGCCAGTAAAATAGCCAAAAACATTCAGTACTTC.

This clonotype was recorded many times. The V call is TRBV2, the J call TRBJ1-1; D is ambiguous. Germline lookup yields CDR1 SNHLY and CDR2 FYNNEI. The CDR3 loop spans 14 amino acids. V lost 0 bases to trimming and J lost 3 bases, with 8 bases between them. The CDR3 loop is CASSEAGRYTEAFF. The CDR3 nucleotides are TGTGCCAGCAGTGAAGCGGGCCGGTACACTGAAGCTTTCTTT.

In this sample, this clonotype turned up a few times. The chain has TRBV19 and TRBJ1-2; tentatively, D is TRBD1 (5 bases). Germline-derived CDR1 and CDR2 are LNHDA and SQIVND (reference sequence). The germline V and J ends were trimmed by 5 bases and 1 base, with 17 bases remaining between them. The CDR3 length is 16 residues. CDR3: CASSLITGRINYGYTF. The CDR3 nucleotides are TGTGCCAGTAGTCTCATAACGGGACGGATTAACTATGGCTACACCTTC.

This rearrangement joins TRBV10-2 to TRBJ2-5, with TRBD2 as a possible D gene (6 bases). CDR3 length equals 13 residues. The germline V gene has CDR1 WSHSY and CDR2 SAAADI. Trimming removed 3 bases at V and 5 bases at J, with 10 bases between. CDR3: CASSDSGRETQYF. The CDR3, as DNA: TGCGCCAGCAGTGACTCAGGGAGGGAGACCCAGTACTTC.

This clonotype was detected a few times. The V call is TRBV10-3, the J call TRBJ2-3, with a weak D call TRBD2 (6 bases). CDR3 size: 13 residues. V shed 7 bases and J shed 2 bases, with 10 bases lying between them. CDR1 is ENHRY and CDR2 is SYGVKD in the germline V gene. The CDR3 DNA follows: TGTGCCATCAACGGGAGATACACAGATACGCAGTATTTT. It encodes CAINGRYTDTQYF.

This rearrangement joins TRBV19 to TRBJ2-1, with D possibly called TRBD1 or TRBD2 (6 bases each). This CDR3 comprises 13 residues. CDR1 and CDR2 from the germline V gene are LNHDA and SQIVND (reference sequence). V was clipped by 3 bases and J by 10 bases, with 13 bases between them. The CDR3 region has the DNA TGTGCCAGTAGTATCCCGGGGGCAGGGGAGCAGTTCTTC. Encoded protein: CASSIPGAGEQFF.

As for this clonotype: The germline gene is not matched at one end of the junction; a read error may be the cause. The chain couples TRBV20-1 to TRBJ2-2; 9 bases are a match to TRBD2. From germline, CDR1 is DFQATT and CDR2 SNEGSKA (reference sequence). This CDR3 is built from 14 residues. The CDR3 region has the DNA TGCAGTGCCAGAGCGGGGGGAGGCACCGGGGAGCTGTTTTTT. Its protein is CSARAGGGTGELFF.

Points on this clonotype: One end of the junction varies from germline; a read error may be responsible. The chain joins TRBV10-3 to TRBJ2-2; 14 nucleotides align to TRBD2. Germline V lookup: CDR1 ENHRY, CDR2 SYGVKD. CDR3 size: 18 residues. The CDR3 spells CAVSDVGLAGANTGELFF. For the CDR3, the DNA is TGTGCCGTCAGTGATGTGGGACTAGCGGGGGCCAACACCGGGGAGCTGTTTTTT.

This clonotype was seen at least ten times. This chain uses TRBV11-2 with TRBJ2-1; 14 positions match TRBD2. Germline loops: CDR1 SGHAT, CDR2 FQNNGV. With 5 bases clipped from V and 10 bases from J, the junction kept 10 bases outside the gene matches. The CDR3 is 16 residues long. The CDR3: CASSRLAGGLGMEQFF. CDR3 DNA sequence: TGTGCCAGCAGCCGACTAGCGGGGGGGCTAGGTATGGAGCAGTTCTTC.

In this sample, this clonotype turned up many times. V gene TRBV3-1 combines with J gene TRBJ1-5; perhaps TRBD1 as D (6 bases). This CDR3 has 17 amino acids. Germline assignment: CDR1 LGHDT and CDR2 YNNKEL (reference sequence). Trimming left V 4 bases short and J 4 bases short, with 20 bases between. The CDR3 DNA reads TGTGCCAGCAGCCTCACTCAGGGGCGCTTAAGGAATCAGCCCCAGCATTTT. Amino acid sequence: CASSLTQGRLRNQPQHF.

V gene TRBV9 combines with J gene TRBJ2-2, with TRBD2 as a possible D gene (6 bases). Germline V CDR1 and CDR2: SGDLS, YYNGEE. Trimming pared 0 bases from V and 0 bases from J, leaving 9 bases between. CDR3 length: 16 amino acids. The CDR3 loop is CASSVDGGTNTGELFF. The CDR3 nucleotides are TGTGCCAGCAGCGTAGATGGAGGGACGAACACCGGGGAGCTGTTTTTT.

This clonotype was counted a few times. In DNA, the CDR3 is TGTGCCAGCAGTTTAATGGTTGGAAACACCATATATTTT. Its protein is CASSLMVGNTIYF. V usage is TRBV12-3 or TRBV12-4 and J usage is TRBJ1-3; D remains ambiguous. The CDR3 sequence is 13 residues long. V lost 2 bases, J lost 3 bases, and 5 bases lay in between.

The chain is built from TRBV20-1 and TRBJ1-2; weak D call: TRBD1 (6 bases). The V gene lost 0 bases and the J gene lost 5 bases, with 16 bases spanning the gap. The CDR3 contains 15 residues. The V gene's germline CDR1 is DFQATT and CDR2 SNEGSKA (reference sequence). In nucleotides, the CDR3 is TGCAGTGCTAGAGAGAGAATCCGGGGGCTGTATGGCTACACCTTC. This codes for CSARERIRGLYGYTF.

This clonotype was detected many times. V usage is TRBV18 and J usage is TRBJ1-1; D may be TRBD1 (5 bases). The germline gives CDR1 KGHSH, CDR2 LQKENI. Between the trimmed V and J ends, which lost 2 bases and 0 bases, there was a span of 10 bases. This CDR3 region has 15 residues. CDR3 in amino acids: CASSPRGAVNTEAFF. CDR3 sequence (DNA): TGTGCCAGCTCACCAAGGGGCGCGGTGAACACTGAAGCTTTCTTT.

Ten or more counts support this clonotype. This CDR3 reads CASSSRDGSSIYGYTF. The CDR3 DNA sequence: TGTGCCAGCAGTTCGAGGGACGGGTCCAGCATCTATGGCTACACCTTC. This chain links TRBV27 with TRBJ1-2, with a possible D match to TRBD1 (5 bases). V was pared by 4 bases and J by 4 bases, with 19 bases between. Germline CDR1 and CDR2: MNHEY and SMNVEV (reference sequence). This CDR3 is built from 16 residues.